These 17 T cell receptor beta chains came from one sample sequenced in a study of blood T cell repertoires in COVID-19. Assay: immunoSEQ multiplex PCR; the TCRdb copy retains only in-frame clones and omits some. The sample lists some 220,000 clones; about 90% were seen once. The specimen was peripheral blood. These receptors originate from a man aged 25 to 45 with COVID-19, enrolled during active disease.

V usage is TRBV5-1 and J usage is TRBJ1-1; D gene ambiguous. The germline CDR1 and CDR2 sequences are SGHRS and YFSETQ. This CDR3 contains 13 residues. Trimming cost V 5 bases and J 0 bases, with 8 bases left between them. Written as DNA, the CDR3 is TGCGCCAGCAGGCTTGCGGTGAACACTGAAGCTTTCTTT. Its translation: CASRLAVNTEAFF.

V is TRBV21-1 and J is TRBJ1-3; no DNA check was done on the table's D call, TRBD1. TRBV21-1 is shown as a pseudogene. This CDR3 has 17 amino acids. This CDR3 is CASSKMGAVSSGNTIYF. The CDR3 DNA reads TGTGCCAGCAGCAAAATGGGGGCCGTGAGCTCTGGAAACACCATATATTTT.

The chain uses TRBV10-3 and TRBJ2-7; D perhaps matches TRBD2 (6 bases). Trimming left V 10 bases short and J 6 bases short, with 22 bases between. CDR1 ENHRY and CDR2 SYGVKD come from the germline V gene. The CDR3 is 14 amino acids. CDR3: CATRIGLAPGEQYF. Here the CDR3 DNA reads TGTGCCACCCGGATTGGTCTAGCGCCGGGCGAGCAGTACTTC.

CDR3: CATTPGAMNTEAFF. In DNA form, the CDR3 reads TGTGCCACCACGCCAGGGGCGATGAACACTGAAGCTTTCTTT. This rearrangement joins TRBV6-5 to TRBJ1-1; a possible D gene is TRBD1 (6 bases). The CDR3 length is 14 residues. Trimming left V 10 bases short and J 0 bases short, with 15 bases between. Germline CDR1 reads MNHEY; CDR2 reads SVGAGI.

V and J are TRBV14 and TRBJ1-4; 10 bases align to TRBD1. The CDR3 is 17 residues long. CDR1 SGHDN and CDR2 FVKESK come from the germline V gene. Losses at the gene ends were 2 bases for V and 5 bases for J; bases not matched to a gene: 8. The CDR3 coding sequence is TGTGCCAGCAGCCAAAGGACCGGGACAGGGGAAAATGAAAAACTGTTTTTT. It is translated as CASSQRTGTGENEKLFF.

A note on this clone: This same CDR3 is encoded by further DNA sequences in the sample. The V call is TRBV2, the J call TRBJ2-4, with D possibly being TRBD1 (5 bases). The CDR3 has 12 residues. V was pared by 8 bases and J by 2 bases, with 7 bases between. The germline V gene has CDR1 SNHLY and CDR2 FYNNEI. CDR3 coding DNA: TGTGCCAGCGGGGCTACCAAAAACATTCAGTACTTC. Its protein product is CASGATKNIQYF.

CDR3 coding DNA: TGTGCCAGTAGTCCAACACTGGGGGGAGAGACCCAGTACTTC. This codes for CASSPTLGGETQYF. The rearrangement links TRBV19 to TRBJ2-5; D may be TRBD2 (6 bases). The CDR3 is 14 residues long. V dropped 5 bases and J dropped 4 bases, with 14 bases sitting between them. In germline, CDR1 is LNHDA, CDR2 SQIVND (reference sequence).

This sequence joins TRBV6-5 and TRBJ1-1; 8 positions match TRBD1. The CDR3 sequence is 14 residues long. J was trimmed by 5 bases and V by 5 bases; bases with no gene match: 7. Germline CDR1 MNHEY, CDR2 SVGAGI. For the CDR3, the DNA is TGTGCCAGCAGTCACCCAGGGGGCCGGACTGAAGCTTTCTTT. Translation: CASSHPGGRTEAFF.

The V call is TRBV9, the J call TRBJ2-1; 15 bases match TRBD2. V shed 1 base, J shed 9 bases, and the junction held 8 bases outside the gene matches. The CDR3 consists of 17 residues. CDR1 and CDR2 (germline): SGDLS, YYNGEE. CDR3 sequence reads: CASSVTPGLAGGPEQFF. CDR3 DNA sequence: TGTGCCAGCAGCGTAACTCCTGGACTAGCGGGGGGGCCTGAGCAGTTCTTC.

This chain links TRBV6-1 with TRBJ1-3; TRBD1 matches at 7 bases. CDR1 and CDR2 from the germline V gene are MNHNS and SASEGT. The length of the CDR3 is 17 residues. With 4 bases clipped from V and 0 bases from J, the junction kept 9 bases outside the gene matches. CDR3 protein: CASSGSDRHYSGNTIYF. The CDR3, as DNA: TGTGCCAGCAGTGGCTCGGACAGGCACTACTCTGGAAACACCATATATTTT.

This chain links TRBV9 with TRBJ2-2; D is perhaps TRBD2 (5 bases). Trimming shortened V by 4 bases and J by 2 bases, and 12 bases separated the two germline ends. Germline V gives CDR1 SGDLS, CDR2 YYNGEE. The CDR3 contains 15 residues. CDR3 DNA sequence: TGTGCCAGCAGCCCCGGACTGACAAACACCGGGGAGCTGTTTTTT. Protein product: CASSPGLTNTGELFF.

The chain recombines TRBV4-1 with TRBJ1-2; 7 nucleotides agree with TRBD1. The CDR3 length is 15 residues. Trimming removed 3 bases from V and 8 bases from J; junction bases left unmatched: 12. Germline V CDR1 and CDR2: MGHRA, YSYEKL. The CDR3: CASSHPFDREGGYTF. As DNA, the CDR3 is TGCGCCAGCAGCCACCCCTTCGACAGGGAAGGCGGCTACACCTTC.

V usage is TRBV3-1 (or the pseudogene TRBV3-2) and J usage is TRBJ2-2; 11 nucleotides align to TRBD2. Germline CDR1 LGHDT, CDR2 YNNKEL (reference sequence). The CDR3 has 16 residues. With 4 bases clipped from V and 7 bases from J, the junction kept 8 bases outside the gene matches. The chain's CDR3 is CASSRIAGGPGGELFF. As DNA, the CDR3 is TGTGCCAGCAGCCGAATAGCGGGGGGGCCCGGCGGGGAGCTGTTTTTT.

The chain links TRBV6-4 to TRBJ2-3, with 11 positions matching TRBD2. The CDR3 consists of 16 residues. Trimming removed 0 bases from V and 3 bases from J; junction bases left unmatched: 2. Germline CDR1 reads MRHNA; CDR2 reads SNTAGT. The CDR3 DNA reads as TGTGCCAGCAGTGACTCGGTAGCGGGGGGGACAGATACGCAGTATTTT. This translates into CASSDSVAGGTDTQYF.

The CDR3 sequence: CAIGGQENTGELFF. The CDR3 region has the DNA TGTGCCATCGGGGGACAGGAAAACACCGGGGAGCTGTTTTTT. The rearrangement uses TRBV10-3 and TRBJ2-2; 8 bases map to TRBD1. This CDR3 is built from 14 residues. V was clipped by 8 bases and J by 2 bases; unmatched bases: 4. Germline V gives CDR1 ENHRY, CDR2 SYGVKD.

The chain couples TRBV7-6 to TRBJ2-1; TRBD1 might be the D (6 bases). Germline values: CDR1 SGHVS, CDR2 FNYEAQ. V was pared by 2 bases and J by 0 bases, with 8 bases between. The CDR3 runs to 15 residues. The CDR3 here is CASSLQGISYNEQFF. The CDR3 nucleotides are TGTGCCAGCAGCTTACAGGGGATCTCCTACAATGAGCAGTTCTTC. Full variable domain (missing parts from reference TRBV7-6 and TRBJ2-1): GAGVSQSPRYKVTKRGQDVALRCDPISGHVSLYWYRQALGQGPEFLTYFNYEAQQDKSGLPNDRFSAERPEGSISTLTIQRTEQRDSAMYRCASSLQGISYNEQFFGPGTRLTVL.

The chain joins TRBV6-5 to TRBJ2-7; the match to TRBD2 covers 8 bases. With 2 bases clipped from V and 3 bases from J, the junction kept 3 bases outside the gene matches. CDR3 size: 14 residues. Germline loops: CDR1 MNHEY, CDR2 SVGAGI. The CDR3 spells CASSYRGGRYEQYF. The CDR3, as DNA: TGTGCCAGCAGTTACCGCGGGGGGCGCTACGAGCAGTACTTC.